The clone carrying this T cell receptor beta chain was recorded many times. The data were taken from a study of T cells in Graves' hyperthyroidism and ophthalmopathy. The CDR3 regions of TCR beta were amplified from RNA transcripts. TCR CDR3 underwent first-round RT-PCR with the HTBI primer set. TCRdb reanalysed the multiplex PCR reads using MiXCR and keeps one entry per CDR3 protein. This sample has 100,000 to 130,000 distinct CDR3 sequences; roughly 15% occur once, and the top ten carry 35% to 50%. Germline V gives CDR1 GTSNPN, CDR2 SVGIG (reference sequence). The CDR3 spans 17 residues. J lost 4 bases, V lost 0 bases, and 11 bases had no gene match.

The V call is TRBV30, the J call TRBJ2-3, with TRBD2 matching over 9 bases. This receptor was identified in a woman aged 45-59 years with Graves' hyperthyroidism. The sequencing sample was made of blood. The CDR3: CAWSVTLLAGLPDTQYF. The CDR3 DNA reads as TGTGCCTGGAGTGTAACGTTACTAGCGGGCCTCCCAGATACGCAGTATTTT.